Sequencing of this T cell receptor (beta chain) was carried out in a study of OX40 agonist ivuxolimab in advanced cancers. Looking at the study overall: Dose-escalation cases comprised hepatocellular carcinoma, melanoma, renal cell or head and neck cancer.

Some clones are missing from TCRdb's copy, which holds only in-frame ones; the method was immunoSEQ multiplex PCR. This sample yields fewer than 85,000 clones, of which 86% are seen a single time; roughly 0.68% belongs to the top ten. Germline V CDR1 and CDR2: SGHNT, YENEEA. V was cut by 3 bases and J by 3 bases, with 11 bases left in between. This CDR3 spans 14 amino acids. J is TRBJ1-1 and V is TRBV11-3; D is perhaps TRBD1 (5 bases). Sequencing was performed on CD4+ or CD8+ T cells sorted from blood, taken in a trial of the OX40 agonist ivuxolimab. The receptor's source is an adult with an advanced solid tumor such as melanoma, head and neck, liver or kidney cancer. The CDR3 coding sequence is TGTGCCAGCAGCTTCAGGGTCGGGTACACTGAAGCTTTCTTT. Amino acid sequence: CASSFRVGYTEAFF.